This T cell receptor (beta chain) was captured by sequencing in a study of cytomegalovirus exposure and HLA in healthy donors. About this clone itself: Its antigen is not known.

Notes on the study in general: V- and J-gene trimming of TCR beta was linked (in a later analysis) to a missense DCLRE1C variant. Rarity characterized most TCR sequences, yet some public TCRs appeared in many donors. More clonal expansion characterized HLA-associated TCR beta chains than equally common others in a later analysis.

Germline V gives CDR1 SEHNR, CDR2 FQNEAQ (reference sequence). The trim removed 2 bases at V and 6 bases at J, leaving 8 bases unmatched. The CDR3 is 15 amino acids. PCR used 60 Vbeta primers and 13 Jbeta primers. TCRdb's table, derived via immunoSEQ multiplex PCR, lists solely in-frame clones and lacks some. The sample has 110,000 or so clones, 75% to 85% seen once. This TCR was sampled from a man younger than 35 in good health and CMV-seronegative. The specimen sequenced was PBMCs. The V and J genes are TRBV7-9 and TRBJ2-3, with TRBD2 identical over 7 bases. CDR3: CASSLSMRESDTQYF. The CDR3 bases are TGTGCCAGCAGCTTAAGCATGCGGGAGAGCGATACGCAGTATTTT.